What follows are 27 T cell receptor beta chains derived from one specimen sequenced in a study of T cells in Graves' hyperthyroidism and ophthalmopathy. Using RNA transcripts as the source, TCR beta CDR3 regions were amplified. The primer set for the first-round RT-PCR of the TCR CDR3 was HTBI. TCRdb analysed the multiplex PCR reads with MiXCR anew, one entry per CDR3 protein. This sample has hundreds of thousands of distinct CDR3 sequences, with about a third found just once. The specimen sequenced was blood. The receptors originated from a woman aged 40 to 49 with Graves' hyperthyroidism.

This chain joins TRBV10-3 and TRBJ2-2, with 7 bases identical to TRBD1. The CDR3 contains 16 residues. The V segment lost 2 bases and the J segment 7 bases; nucleotides outside the gene matches: 10. Germline CDR1 ENHRY, CDR2 SYGVKD. CDR3 amino acids: CAISEKVDRLIGELFF. The CDR3 DNA is TGTGCCATCAGTGAGAAAGTGGACAGGCTAATCGGGGAGCTGTTTTTT.

In its sample, this clonotype was seen many times. The rearrangement uses TRBV19 and TRBJ1-1; D perhaps matches TRBD1 (5 bases). Germline CDR1 reads LNHDA; CDR2 reads SQIVND (reference sequence). The CDR3 loop spans 12 amino acids. Trimming left V 6 bases short and J 7 bases short, with 12 bases between. CDR3 region: CASRVGQGEAFF. The DNA for the CDR3 is TGTGCCAGTAGGGTCGGGCAGGGTGAAGCTTTCTTT.

The rearrangement links TRBV7-3 to TRBJ2-1; no definite D call. V shed 1 base and J shed 4 bases, with 5 bases lying between them. The CDR3 spans 13 residues. Germline V lookup: CDR1 SGHTA, CDR2 FQGTGA. The CDR3 loop is CASSLIEYNEQFF. CDR3 sequence (DNA): TGTGCCAGCAGCTTAATAGAGTACAATGAGCAGTTCTTC.

This clonotype was detected ten times or more. The chain employs TRBV29-1 and TRBJ2-5; possibly TRBD1 for D (6 bases). CDR3 size: 11 residues. V shed 6 bases and J shed 3 bases, with 8 bases lying between them. Germline V gene lookup returns CDR1 SQVTM and CDR2 ANQGSEA. CDR3 residues: CSVWDKETQYF. As DNA, the CDR3 is TGCAGCGTATGGGACAAAGAGACCCAGTACTTC. Looking up the rest from reference TRBV29-1 and TRBJ2-5 gives the full variable domain: SAVISQKPSRDICQRGTSLTIQCQVDSQVTMMFWYRQQPGQSLTLIATANQGSEATYESGFVIDKFPISRPNLTFSTLTVSNMSPEDSSIYLCSVWDKETQYFGPGTRLLVL.

A note on this clonotype: Sequence at one end of the junction differs from germline and may be a read error. V is TRBV24-1 and J is TRBJ2-1, with D perhaps assigned TRBD1 or TRBD2 (5 bases each). The CDR3 has 13 amino acids. Germline V gives CDR1 KGHDR, CDR2 SFDVKD. CDR3 loop: CASSQGPTNEQFF. CDR3 DNA: TGTGCCAGCAGTCAGGGACCTACGAATGAGCAGTTCTTC.

This chain connects TRBV10-3 to TRBJ2-5, with D perhaps matching TRBD1 (7 bases). The germline gives CDR1 ENHRY, CDR2 SYGVKD. With 8 bases removed from V and 4 bases from J, the gap between germline ends came to 17 bases. This CDR3 spans 14 amino acids. In DNA form, the CDR3 reads TGTGCCATCGGTCGCAGGGGGGACGGAGAGACCCAGTACTTC. Encoded protein: CAIGRRGDGETQYF.

In its sample, this clonotype was seen many times. This chain links TRBV7-2 with TRBJ1-3; D remains unclear. V dropped 1 base and J dropped 0 bases, with 7 bases sitting between them. Germline loops: CDR1 SGHTA, CDR2 FQGNSA. The CDR3 runs to 15 residues. CDR3 bases: TGTGCCAGCAGCTTAGGGGAAAGCTCTGGAAACACCATATATTTT. Protein: CASSLGESSGNTIYF.

At least ten counts were recorded for this clonotype. This chain links TRBV12-3 or TRBV12-4 with TRBJ2-7; D is ambiguous. The CDR3 totals 12 residues. Trimming stripped 6 bases from V and 6 bases from J, with 12 bases between. The CDR3 spells CASSETPLEQYF. Written as DNA, the CDR3 is TGTGCCAGCAGCGAGACCCCCCTCGAGCAGTACTTC.

This clonotype was counted ten times or more. V gene TRBV12-3 or TRBV12-4 combines with J gene TRBJ1-2; 9 positions agree with TRBD1. Trimming at V came to 5 bases and at J to 8 bases, leaving 9 bases not matched to a gene. The CDR3 loop spans 14 amino acids. Here the CDR3 reads CASSQRTGDMGYTF. CDR3 nucleotide sequence: TGTGCCAGCAGTCAGCGGACAGGGGATATGGGCTACACCTTC.

This chain joins TRBV20-1 and TRBJ2-7; 13 positions agree with TRBD2. Germline assignment: CDR1 DFQATT and CDR2 SNEGSKA (reference sequence). Trimming removed 6 bases from V and 2 bases from J; junction bases left unmatched: 7. This CDR3 is 15 amino acids long. The CDR3 spells CSATGTSGITYEQYF. CDR3 coding DNA: TGCAGTGCCACAGGGACTAGCGGGATAACCTACGAGCAGTACTTC.

The V and J genes are TRBV4-2 and TRBJ1-1, with D uncertain. The V gene's germline CDR1 is LGHNA and CDR2 YNFKEQ. V dropped 6 bases and J dropped 6 bases, with 11 bases sitting between them. The CDR3 is 12 amino acids. The CDR3, as DNA: TGTGCCAGCAGTTTCTGGCTTGCTGAAGCTTTCTTT. Its translation: CASSFWLAEAFF.

Of note for this clonotype: Possible read error: a much larger clone is one base away. The V gene is TRBV24-1, the J gene TRBJ1-4; D may be TRBD1 (6 bases). Germline V lookup: CDR1 KGHDR, CDR2 SFDVKD. The CDR3 length is 13 residues. CDR3 loop: CASSEGGDEKLFF. In nucleotides, the CDR3 is TGTGCCTCCAGTGAAGGGGGGGATGAAAAACTGTTTTTT.

Concerning this clonotype itself: Compared with germline, one end of the junction differs, possibly owing to a read error. The chain carries TRBV29-1 and TRBJ2-2; D is possibly TRBD1 or TRBD2 (6 bases each). Germline lookup yields CDR1 SQVTM and CDR2 ANQGSEA. The CDR3 length is 12 residues. The CDR3 reads CSGQGDTGGLFF. CDR3 DNA: TGCAGCGGGCAAGGGGACACCGGGGGGCTGTTTTTT.

This clonotype was counted only a few times. The chain couples TRBV10-3 to TRBJ1-2, with TRBD1 as a possible D gene (6 bases). CDR1 is ENHRY and CDR2 is SYGVKD in the germline V gene. Trimming pared 8 bases from V and 7 bases from J, leaving 20 bases between. This CDR3 spans 14 amino acids. For the CDR3, the DNA is TGTGCCATCTACAAGCCCGGGGGCAGCCGTGGCTACACCTTC. Amino acids: CAIYKPGGSRGYTF.

The sample holds a few counts of this clonotype. The rearrangement uses TRBV27 and TRBJ1-5; no reliable D call. The ends were cut back, 6 bases at V and 6 bases at J, with 15 bases in the middle. Per the germline V gene, CDR1 is MNHEY and CDR2 is SMNVEV (reference sequence). The CDR3 has 14 residues. The CDR3 is CASSRGELGQPQHF. The CDR3 DNA follows: TGTGCCAGCAGCCGCGGGGAATTAGGTCAGCCCCAGCATTTT.

This clonotype was observed at least ten times. The chain links TRBV19 to TRBJ2-7, with D tentatively TRBD1 (6 bases). This CDR3 is built from 14 residues. Trimming took 5 bases from V and 3 from J, leaving 14 bases between them. Germline CDR1 reads LNHDA; CDR2 reads SQIVND (reference sequence). CDR3 sequence (DNA): TGTGCCAGTAGTCGACAGGACCTTCACTACGAGCAGTACTTC. Residues: CASSRQDLHYEQYF.

This clonotype was seen repeatedly, ten times or more. The chain has TRBV7-9 and TRBJ1-2, with D perhaps TRBD1 (5 bases). Germline assignment: CDR1 SEHNR and CDR2 FQNEAQ (reference sequence). The CDR3 length is 15 residues. V lost 5 bases to trimming and J lost 4 bases, with 17 bases between them. CDR3 in amino acids: CASSPIDGDSYGYTF. DNA for the CDR3: TGTGCCAGCAGCCCAATTGACGGAGACAGCTATGGCTACACCTTC.

The genes are TRBV6-5 and TRBJ1-1; 8 bases line up with TRBD1. CDR1 MNHEY and CDR2 SVGAGI come from the germline V gene. There are 15 residues in the CDR3. Losses at the gene ends were 7 bases for V and 2 bases for J; bases not matched to a gene: 9. The CDR3 bases are TGTGCCAGCATAAATACCCAGGGGGCTAACACTGAAGCTTTCTTT. Its translation: CASINTQGANTEAFF.

Many counts were recorded for this clonotype. This sequence joins TRBV12-3 or TRBV12-4 and TRBJ2-7, with D maybe TRBD1 (5 bases). The CDR3 runs 11 residues. The V end was cut by 6 bases, the J end by 3 bases, with 6 bases between. The CDR3 bases are TGTGCCAGCAGACAGGACTACGAGCAGTACTTC. This encodes CASRQDYEQYF.

The rearrangement uses TRBV7-2 and TRBJ1-1, with D perhaps matching TRBD1 (5 bases). The ends were cut back, 6 bases at V and 3 bases at J, with 20 bases in the middle. There are 16 residues in the CDR3. CDR1 is SGHTA, CDR2 FQGNSA, per germline. CDR3 amino acids: CASSYEGPSDDTEAFF. CDR3 DNA sequence: TGTGCCAGCAGTTATGAGGGACCGTCGGATGACACTGAAGCTTTCTTT.

The chain employs TRBV9 and TRBJ2-7, with 8 positions matching TRBD2. The length of the CDR3 is 16 residues. The V and J ends lost 4 bases and 9 bases, in that order; junction bases with no gene match: 18. Germline CDR1 reads SGDLS; CDR2 reads YYNGEE. CDR3 loop: CASSQGASGGQRGQYF. In DNA form, the CDR3 reads TGTGCCAGCAGCCAAGGGGCCAGCGGGGGCCAGAGAGGGCAGTACTTC.

On this clonotype itself: Mismatch with germline at one junction end may stem from a read error. The chain links TRBV7-7 to TRBJ2-5; D possibly corresponds to TRBD2 (5 bases). This CDR3 spans 13 amino acids. Germline loops: CDR1 SSHAT, CDR2 FNYEAQ (reference sequence). CDR3 in DNA: TGTGCTAGCAGCTTTAGCGACGGGGAGACCCAGTACTTC. This translates into CASSFSDGETQYF.

The chain recombines TRBV24-1 with TRBJ2-7; 9 bases align to TRBD2. The CDR3 totals 16 residues. Per the germline V gene, CDR1 is KGHDR and CDR2 is SFDVKD. V was pared by 1 base and J by 7 bases, with 10 bases of the junction left unmatched. The CDR3 sequence: CATSDFAVAGDNEQYF. Written as DNA, the CDR3 is TGTGCCACCAGTGATTTCGCGGTAGCGGGAGACAATGAGCAGTACTTC.

The table lists this clonotype with a count of one. The genes are TRBV29-1 and TRBJ1-1; TRBD1 might be the D (5 bases). V gave up 6 bases and J gave up 3 bases, with 17 bases separating them. The CDR3 totals 14 residues. Germline V lookup: CDR1 SQVTM, CDR2 ANQGSEA. The DNA of the CDR3 is TGCAGCGTGGCAGGGAACACCGGGGACACTGAAGCTTTCTTT. Amino acids: CSVAGNTGDTEAFF.

This clonotype was seen just once. V and J are TRBV6-1 and TRBJ2-2; 9 nucleotides align to TRBD1. Trimming took 1 base from V and 8 from J; bases not matched to a gene: 2. This CDR3 region has 14 residues. The germline V gene has CDR1 MNHNS and CDR2 SASEGT. CDR3 loop: CASSEGTGVGELFF. DNA for the CDR3: TGTGCCAGCAGTGAAGGGACAGGGGTAGGGGAGCTGTTTTTT.

This clonotype has a handful of counts. The rearrangement links TRBV24-1 to TRBJ2-5; no firm D call. With 4 bases removed from V and 4 bases from J, the gap between germline ends came to 6 bases. The CDR3 extends over 12 amino acids. The germline V gene has CDR1 KGHDR and CDR2 SFDVKD. CDR3 DNA sequence: TGTGCCACCAGTGAGAATCGAGAGACCCAGTACTTC. It yields the protein CATSENRETQYF.

This clonotype has only a few counts. This chain joins TRBV13 and TRBJ1-1, with D possibly being TRBD1 (5 bases). The CDR3 consists of 16 residues. Between the trimmed V and J ends, which lost 3 bases and 5 bases, there was a span of 19 bases. Germline CDR1 reads PRHDT; CDR2 reads FYEKMQ (reference sequence). The CDR3 loop reads CASSFPLSGRGTEAFF. CDR3 coding DNA: TGTGCCAGCAGCTTTCCTTTAAGCGGGAGGGGAACTGAAGCTTTCTTT.